This TCR beta chain was identified in a study of T cells in localized non-small cell lung cancer. Study-level results: For the top 100 tumor clones, a median approximately 50 also appeared in adjacent lung.

A note on this clone: The antigen remains unidentified.

V dropped 0 bases and J dropped 8; count of bases not matched to a gene: 4. Germline V gene data show CDR1 as LGHNA and CDR2 as YSLEER. This CDR3 contains 14 residues. Method: immunoSEQ multiplex PCR; TCRdb's copy keeps in-frame clones and lacks some. There are 11,000 to 15,000 clones in the sample; 80% to 85% occur only once, and around 4% lies in the top ten. The sequence came from a female donor over 55 with stage I squamous cell lung carcinoma. The sequencing used peripheral blood, collected before any cancer treatment. This chain joins TRBV4-3 and TRBJ1-2; 9 bases fit TRBD1. This chain's CDR3 is CASSQDPDRGGYTF. CDR3 sequence (DNA): TGCGCCAGCAGCCAAGATCCCGACAGGGGGGGCTACACCTTC.